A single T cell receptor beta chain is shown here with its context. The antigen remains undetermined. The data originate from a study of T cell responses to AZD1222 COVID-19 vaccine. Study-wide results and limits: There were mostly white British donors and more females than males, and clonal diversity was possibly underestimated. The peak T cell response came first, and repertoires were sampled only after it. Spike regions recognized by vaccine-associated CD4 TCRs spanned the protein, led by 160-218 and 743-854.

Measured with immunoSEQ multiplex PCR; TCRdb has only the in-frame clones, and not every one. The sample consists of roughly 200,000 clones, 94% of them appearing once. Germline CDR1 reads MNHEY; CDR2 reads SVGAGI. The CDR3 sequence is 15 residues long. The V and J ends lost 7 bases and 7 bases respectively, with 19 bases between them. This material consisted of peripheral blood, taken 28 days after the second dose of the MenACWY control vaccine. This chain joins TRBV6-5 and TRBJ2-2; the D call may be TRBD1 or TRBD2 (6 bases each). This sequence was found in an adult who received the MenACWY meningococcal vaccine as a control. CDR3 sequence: CASNQGGQAGGELFF. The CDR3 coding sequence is TGTGCCAGCAACCAAGGGGGACAAGCGGGCGGGGAGCTGTTTTTT.